This T cell receptor beta chain came from a study of vaccination and CD4 T cells after COVID-19. Study-level background: Convalescents were six males and four females, two of them Hispanic. The peptides that stimulated the cells were overlapping spike peptides from SARS-CoV-2, HCoV-NL63, HCoV-OC43 and HCoV-229E.

Sample treatment: approximately 10-day PBMC culture with coronavirus spike peptide pools or control peptides (ViraFEST assay). It was before the COVID-19 pandemic (2011-2018) that the unexposed donor's CD4+ T cells were collected. Following expansion of antigen-specific T cells with peptide pools, ViraFEST then sequenced TCRs. Where cell yield allowed, unexposed-donor CD4+ T cells were probed with SARS-CoV-2 S/N and four cold-coronavirus spikes. Concerning this clonotype: Its specificity is not known.

Between the trimmed V and J ends, which lost 3 bases and 2 bases, there was a span of 12 bases. This CDR3 spans 14 amino acids. Germline assignment: CDR1 DFQATT and CDR2 SNEGSKA (reference sequence). Sequenced with the Oncomine TCR Beta short-read assay was DNA taken from cultured CD4+ T cells. TCRdb reprocessed the PCR reads with MiXCR, giving one entry per CDR3 protein. The sample consists of some 1,500 distinct CDR3 sequences, 45% to 60% of them appearing once. The chain recombines TRBV20-1 with TRBJ2-3, with a weak D call TRBD2 (5 bases). The sequence came from a human donor in good health. The sample consisted of CD4+ T cells from blood, cultured in vitro. In DNA form, the CDR3 reads TGCAGTGCTAGTGACGGGATCTCCACAGATACGCAGTATTTT. Encoded protein: CSASDGISTDTQYF.